A single sample is the source of the 9 T cell receptor beta chains below, sequenced in a study of T cell repertoires in cytomegalovirus infection. For these receptors, no antigen is known. MiXCR was run by TCRdb on the reads, yielding one entry per CDR3 protein. The data show 700,000 to 900,000 distinct CDR3 sequences, with about 29% seen just once and around 12% held by the top ten. Sample: cultured CD8+ T cells from PBMCs, taken from culture after CMV antigen stimulation. All receptors come from a human donor in good health (CMV status not recorded). Some clones in this sample may be carry-over from other donors' samples.

CDR3 in amino acids: CASGGRTSYNEQFF. Written as DNA, the CDR3 is TGTGCCAGCGGCGGTCGGACCTCCTACAATGAGCAGTTCTTC. The gene calls are TRBV13 and TRBJ2-1, with D unclear. The CDR3 totals 14 residues. In germline, CDR1 is PRHDT, CDR2 FYEKMQ (reference sequence). Trimming shortened V by 8 bases and J by 0 bases, and 11 bases separated the two germline ends.

The chain has TRBV7-9 and TRBJ2-3; D call uncertain. The CDR3 has 20 amino acids. CDR1 and CDR2 (germline): SEHNR, FQNEAQ (reference sequence). V lost 6 bases and J 2 bases, leaving 30 bases between the germline ends. This CDR3 reads CASSPLLRAALSLDTDTQYF. Here the CDR3 DNA reads TGTGCCAGCAGTCCCTTGCTCCGGGCAGCGTTGAGTTTGGACACAGATACGCAGTATTTT.

This clonotype was seen a handful of times. V and J are TRBV7-6 and TRBJ2-7, with D possibly TRBD1 on 6 matching bases. Trimming took off 6 bases at V and 11 bases at J, with 23 bases between the two ends. Per germline, CDR1 SGHVS and CDR2 FNYEAQ. The CDR3 extends over 14 amino acids. This CDR3 reads CASRALQGPGEKYF. The DNA of the CDR3 is TGTGCCAGCAGAGCCTTACAGGGACCTGGGGAAAAGTACTTC.

This clonotype came up many times. V usage is TRBV28 and J usage is TRBJ1-4; no definite D call. The length of the CDR3 is 14 residues. Trimming removed 2 bases at V and 4 bases at J, with 8 bases between. Germline V gene sequence: CDR1 MDHEN, CDR2 SYDVKM. The CDR3 is CASSLPVFNEKLFF. CDR3 coding DNA: TGTGCCAGCAGTTTACCAGTCTTTAATGAAAAACTGTTTTTT.

This clonotype came up a few times. The V gene is TRBV4-1, the J gene TRBJ1-5, with 8 bases lining up with TRBD1. The CDR3 totals 14 residues. J was trimmed by 11 bases and V by 0 bases; bases with no gene match: 6. Per germline, CDR1 MGHRA and CDR2 YSYEKL. The CDR3 DNA sequence: TGCGCCAGCAGCCAAGATCAGGGGGCCCTGACCCAGCATTTT. Its translation is CASSQDQGALTQHF.

As to this clonotype: A read error may account for a junction end that differs from germline. V and J are TRBV29-1 and TRBJ1-2, with D unresolved. The germline V gene encodes CDR1 SQVTM and CDR2 ANQGSEA. The CDR3 sequence is 17 residues long. The DNA for the CDR3 is TGCAGCGTCTACTCGGCCGGAGACCCTGAAGCTAACTATGTCTACACCTTC. Its translation is CSVYSAGDPEANYVYTF.

This clonotype was seen repeatedly, ten times or more. The rearrangement uses TRBV27 and TRBJ2-1; D may be TRBD1 or TRBD2 (6 bases each). Germline CDR1 and CDR2: MNHEY and SMNVEV (reference sequence). The CDR3 extends over 14 amino acids. Trimming stripped 6 bases from V and 2 bases from J, with 11 bases between. As DNA, the CDR3 is TGTGCCAGCAGCCCCGGGGGCCCCTACAATGAGCAGTTCTTC. Encoded protein: CASSPGGPYNEQFF.

This clonotype occurred a few times. The chain combines TRBV20-1 with TRBJ1-6, with a weak D call TRBD1 (5 bases). The germline V gene has CDR1 DFQATT and CDR2 SNEGSKA (reference sequence). The length of the CDR3 is 17 residues. V was trimmed by 1 base and J by 0 bases, leaving 13 bases between them. In DNA, the CDR3 is TGCAGTGCTAGAGGTGGGACTCAGAGCTCCTATAATTCACCCCTCCACTTT. Protein sequence: CSARGGTQSSYNSPLHF.

This clonotype was observed a few times. This sequence joins TRBV12-3 or TRBV12-4 and TRBJ2-7, with 7 bases lining up with TRBD1. This CDR3 is built from 17 residues. Germline trimming cut 6 bases from V and 3 bases from J; bases unmatched to any gene: 17. The DNA for the CDR3 is TGTGCCAGCAGCAAAGAAAGGGGACAGATCCAGAACTACGAGCAGTACTTC. Protein product: CASSKERGQIQNYEQYF.